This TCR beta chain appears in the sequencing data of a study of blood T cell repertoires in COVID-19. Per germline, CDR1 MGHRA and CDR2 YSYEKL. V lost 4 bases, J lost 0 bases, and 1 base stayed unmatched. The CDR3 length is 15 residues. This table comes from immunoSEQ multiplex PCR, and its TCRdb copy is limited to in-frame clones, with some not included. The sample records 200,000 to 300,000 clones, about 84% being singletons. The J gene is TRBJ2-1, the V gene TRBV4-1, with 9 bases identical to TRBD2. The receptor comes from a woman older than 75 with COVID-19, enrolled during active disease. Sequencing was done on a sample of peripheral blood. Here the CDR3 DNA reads TGCGCCAGCAGCCTTAGCGGGAGCTCCTACAATGAGCAGTTCTTC. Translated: CASSLSGSSYNEQFF.